This TCR beta chain is from a study of PD-1 blockade in classical Hodgkin lymphoma. Points from the study as a whole: The drivers behind the repertoire differences, possibly disease activity or prior therapy, remain undefined. Unlike CD8+ TCR diversity, which did not rise significantly by C4D1, CD4+ TCR diversity did. Reported findings placed baseline TCR diversity lower in newly diagnosed patients (compared with healthy donors).

Germline CDR1 reads MRHNA; CDR2 reads SNTAGT. The CDR3 totals 13 residues. V gave up 7 bases and J gave up 0 bases, with 8 bases separating them. Clones were read by immunoSEQ multiplex PCR, and TCRdb kept only the in-frame ones, dropping some. The data show fewer than 55,000 clones, 80% seen once. Time point defined: cycle 4 day 1 (C4D1), after 6 weeks of nivolumab. Brentuximab vedotin exposure varied, and every patient relapsed after autologous stem cell transplantation. On this clone: Antigen specificity is unknown.

The chain uses TRBV6-4 and TRBJ2-3; weak D call: TRBD1 (6 bases). Material: peripheral blood mononuclear cells (PBMCs), obtained before the fourth cycle of nivolumab. The receptor was derived from a human donor with classical Hodgkin lymphoma. The CDR3 region is CASKDSSTDTQYF. The DNA of the CDR3 is TGTGCCAGCAAGGACAGCAGCACAGATACGCAGTATTTT.